Listed below are T cell receptor beta chains from one sample, sequenced in a study of early T cells in non-severe SARS-CoV-2 infection. Each CDR3 protein gets one entry after TCRdb re-called the 5' RACE reads with MiXCR. The sample includes 37,000 or so distinct CDR3 sequences, approximately 6.1% seen only once; the top ten take roughly 4.4%. The sample consisted of whole blood. The receptors come from an adult who was a healthcare worker with PCR-confirmed SARS-CoV-2 infection or an uninfected control (not recorded which). Each CDR3 is given with its conserved first and last residue. D genes are given only for firm matches. The size field is filled for only some rows; it gives once, few, many or a size class.

J | V | D | length | size | CDR3 | DNA
TRBJ2-1 | TRBV2 | . | 10 | few | CASSVYEQFF | TGTGCCAGCAGCGTATATGAGCAGTTCTTC
TRBJ1-2 | TRBV6-5 | . | 15 | many | CASSTNPSSYYGYTF | TGTGCCAGCAGCACAAACCCCAGCAGCTATTATGGCTACACCTTC
TRBJ2-7 | TRBV27 | . | 18 | . | CASSLRNAGLGSSYEQYF | TGTGCCAGCAGTTTACGCAACGCGGGGCTCGGGAGCTCCTACGAGCAGTACTTC
TRBJ1-4 | TRBV10-2 | . | 14 | many | CASRETVSNEKLFF | TGCGCCAGCAGAGAGACAGTTTCTAATGAAAAACTGTTTTTT
TRBJ1-1 | TRBV28 | . | 13 | few | CASSLGPSTEAFF | TGTGCCAGCAGTTTAGGCCCGTCTACTGAAGCTTTCTTT
TRBJ2-1 | TRBV27 | . | 15 | . | CASSPIPWGADEQFF | TGTGCCAGCAGTCCAATCCCTTGGGGGGCGGATGAGCAGTTCTTC
TRBJ2-7 | TRBV6-2/TRBV6-3 | . | 16 | medium-sized | CASSSLRGGKSYEQYF | TGTGCCAGCAGTTCCCTACGGGGCGGGAAATCCTACGAGCAGTACTTC
TRBJ2-7 | TRBV6-5 | TRBD2 | 15 | . | CASSSRLAGTYEQYF | TGTGCCAGCAGTTCGAGACTAGCGGGAACCTACGAGCAGTACTTC
TRBJ1-1 | TRBV29-1 | . | 13 | many | CSVEVRGSTEAFF | TGCAGCGTTGAAGTTCGTGGTAGCACTGAAGCTTTCTTT
TRBJ2-7 | TRBV30 | . | 12 | many | CAWAGYSYEQYF | TGTGCCTGGGCGGGCTACTCCTACGAGCAGTACTTC
TRBJ2-1 | TRBV20-1 | TRBD2 | 14 | . | CSRRSGNKYNEQFF | TGCAGTAGACGAAGCGGGAACAAATACAATGAGCAGTTCTTC
TRBJ1-5 | TRBV12-3/TRBV12-4 | . | 13 | many | CASSGTWDQPQHF | TGTGCCAGCAGTGGTACGTGGGATCAGCCCCAGCATTTT
TRBJ1-1 | TRBV14 | . | 13 | few | CASSQQRDTEAFF | TGTGCCAGCAGCCAACAGCGGGACACTGAAGCTTTCTTT
TRBJ2-4 | TRBV6-1 | . | 18 | many | CASSAEVCLGVTKNIQYF | TGTGCCAGCAGTGCTGAGGTGTGTTTGGGGGTGACCAAAAACATTCAGTACTTC
TRBJ1-1 | TRBV7-9 | . | 15 | many | CASSLGQGLDTEAFF | TGTGCCAGCAGCTTAGGCCAGGGATTGGACACTGAAGCTTTCTTT
TRBJ2-7 | TRBV28 | TRBD1 | 14 | . | CASTITGVPYEQYF | TGTGCCAGCACAATTACAGGGGTCCCCTACGAGCAGTACTTC
TRBJ2-1 | TRBV20-1 | . | 15 | many | CSASIRGLDYNEQFF | TGCAGTGCTAGCATTAGGGGCCTAGACTACAATGAGCAGTTCTTC
TRBJ1-1 | TRBV7-9 | . | 13 | . | CASSSGINTEAFF | TGTGCCAGCAGCTCCGGGATAAACACTGAAGCTTTCTTT